This TCR beta chain was sequenced in a study of T cell repertoires in cytomegalovirus infection. Study at large: Indications of both CMV infection and matching HLA type were provided by public TCR beta signatures. Whole-study results and caveats: HLA-C-restricted CMV-specific TCR beta clonotypes were dominant in the ex vivo response. CMV carriers having the relevant HLA were flagged by cumulative public TCR beta family frequency.

This clonotype has only a few counts. The antigen remains unidentified. TCRdb re-called the reads through MiXCR, storing one row per CDR3 protein. The sample contains some 180,000 distinct CDR3 sequences, about a sixth of which appear only once. V lost 4 bases and J 6 bases, leaving 13 bases between the germline ends. There are 13 residues in the CDR3. The germline CDR1 and CDR2 sequences are SGHVS and FNYEAQ. This clonotype originated in a human donor in good health (CMV status not recorded). Some clones in this sample may be carry-over from other donors' samples. The sample comprised CD8+ T cells from PBMCs. This chain uses TRBV7-6 with TRBJ2-7; tentative D call: TRBD1 (6 bases). CDR3 residues: CASSSTGFSEQYF. In DNA form, the CDR3 reads TGTGCCAGCAGCTCAACAGGGTTTTCCGAGCAGTACTTC.